This is a list of T cell receptor beta chains from one sample in a study of cytomegalovirus exposure and HLA in healthy donors. The method was immunoSEQ multiplex PCR; TCRdb's version includes in-frame clones alone and lacks a portion of them. The repertoire holds roughly 92,000 clones, with about 80% as singletons. The sample taken for sequencing was PBMCs. The receptors were sampled from a man aged 45 to 65 in good health and CMV-seropositive. CDR3s include the opening cysteine and the closing phenylalanine or tryptophan. Each record gives: V gene, J gene, CDR3 protein.

v_gene: TRBV7-7
j_gene: TRBJ2-1
CDR3aa: CASSHGGGSEQFF

v_gene: TRBV4-2
j_gene: TRBJ1-2
CDR3aa: CASSHSFRRAVQNYGYTF

v_gene: TRBV19
j_gene: TRBJ2-5
CDR3aa: CASSNGGRSGTQYF

v_gene: TRBV10-2
j_gene: TRBJ2-2
CDR3aa: CASSLAGGTDGELFF

v_gene: TRBV7-9
j_gene: TRBJ2-1
CDR3aa: CASTAGLAGDYNEQFF

v_gene: TRBV7-2
j_gene: TRBJ2-1
CDR3aa: CASHLRNEQFF

v_gene: TRBV5-4
j_gene: TRBJ2-3
CDR3aa: CASSQGTRGTDTQYF

v_gene: TRBV6-5
j_gene: TRBJ1-1
CDR3aa: CASRTVDRAEAFF

v_gene: TRBV7-2
j_gene: TRBJ2-1
CDR3aa: CASSLGLALDEQFF

v_gene: TRBV2
j_gene: TRBJ2-1
CDR3aa: CASKDWSGLNEQFF

v_gene: TRBV6-1
j_gene: TRBJ2-5
CDR3aa: CASSEGVTVVETQYF

v_gene: TRBV6-1
j_gene: TRBJ2-5
CDR3aa: CASSSQETQYF

v_gene: TRBV6-1
j_gene: TRBJ2-7
CDR3aa: CASSGSPGSSYEQYF

v_gene: TRBV9
j_gene: TRBJ2-7
CDR3aa: CASSEGAGTSYEQYF

v_gene: TRBV2
j_gene: TRBJ2-1
CDR3aa: CASSRDRGYDEQFF

v_gene: TRBV19
j_gene: TRBJ1-1
CDR3aa: CASKAGRGNTEAFF

v_gene: TRBV7-2
j_gene: TRBJ2-5
CDR3aa: CASSLGGLAAWETQYF

v_gene: TRBV5-1
j_gene: TRBJ2-3
CDR3aa: CARISSGRGVADTQYF

v_gene: TRBV27
j_gene: TRBJ1-3
CDR3aa: CASSLVQGDGNTIYF

v_gene: TRBV7-6
j_gene: TRBJ1-3
CDR3aa: CASRPQSTGNTIYF

v_gene: TRBV27
j_gene: TRBJ1-1
CDR3aa: CASSLSRPQLRNTEAFF

v_gene: TRBV18
j_gene: TRBJ2-2
CDR3aa: CASSPETANTGELFF

v_gene: TRBV5-5
j_gene: TRBJ2-1
CDR3aa: CASSRGGHEQFF

v_gene: TRBV18
j_gene: TRBJ2-1
CDR3aa: CASSPAGLARNEQFF

v_gene: TRBV5-1
j_gene: TRBJ2-3
CDR3aa: CASSLGGAVGTDTQYF

v_gene: TRBV7-3
j_gene: TRBJ2-3
CDR3aa: CASGASEADTQYF

v_gene: TRBV2
j_gene: TRBJ2-7
CDR3aa: CASTFRTSGSYEQYF

v_gene: TRBV19
j_gene: TRBJ2-1
CDR3aa: CASQLREGSSNEQFF

v_gene: TRBV12-5
j_gene: TRBJ1-4
CDR3aa: CASGLVGGKLFF

v_gene: TRBV5-1
j_gene: TRBJ2-5
CDR3aa: CASSPGTEETQYF

v_gene: TRBV7-8
j_gene: TRBJ2-7
CDR3aa: CASSAARGSYEQYF

v_gene: TRBV6-5
j_gene: TRBJ2-3
CDR3aa: CASSTADTDTQYF

v_gene: TRBV19
j_gene: TRBJ1-2
CDR3aa: CASSLGTGVANYGYTF

v_gene: TRBV9
j_gene: TRBJ2-7
CDR3aa: CASSVGGAGEVYEQYF